This section outlines one TCR beta chain sequence together with its context. The sample carries other DNA sequences with the same CDR3. Libraries were prepared by immunoSEQ multiplex PCR; TCRdb keeps only in-frame clonotypes and omits some of them. The sample lists approximately 140,000 clones; about nine tenths were seen once. The CDR3 length is 13 residues. CDR1 and CDR2 from the germline V gene are LNHNV and YYDKDF (reference sequence). Trimming pared 1 base from V and 1 base from J, leaving 3 bases between. The sample originates from a study of T cell responses to AZD1222 COVID-19 vaccine. This TCR was recovered from an adult who received the AZD1222 COVID-19 vaccine. Sequenced material: peripheral blood, taken 28 days after the second AZD1222 dose. V and J are TRBV15 and TRBJ2-3; D is unclear. The CDR3 is CATSRGGTDTQYF. The CDR3, as DNA: TGTGCCACCAGCAGAGGTGGCACAGATACGCAGTATTTT.